Listed below are T cell receptor beta chains from one sample, sequenced in a study of cytomegalovirus exposure and HLA in healthy donors. Measured with immunoSEQ multiplex PCR; TCRdb has only the in-frame clones, and not every one. The sample lists about 160,000 clones, roughly 80% occurring once. Specimen: PBMCs. The receptors derive from a woman in her 30s in good health and CMV-seropositive. Each CDR3 is given with its conserved first and last residue. The order of the fields is J gene, D gene, V gene, clone size, CDR3 DNA, CDR3 protein. A D gene is named only where the DNA matches it firmly. Clone size, where shown, is once, few, many, or a class for clones that have expanded.

TRBJ1-1 | NA | TRBV5-1 | NA | TGCGCCAGCCGGTCGGATCTAGGCGACACTGAAGCTTTCTTT | CASRSDLGDTEAFF
TRBJ1-1 | NA | TRBV7-2 | NA | TGTGCCAGCAGCCTGAACGCCTTCGGGACTGAAGCTTTCTTT | CASSLNAFGTEAFF
TRBJ2-1 | TRBD2 | TRBV9 | once | TGTGCCAGCAGCGCCTCGGGTAGCGGGGGGGTCCGGTTCTTC | CASSASGSGGVRFF
TRBJ1-4 | NA | TRBV27 | NA | TGTGCCAGCAGTCCCCTGACGGGAAAACTGTTTTTT | CASSPLTGKLFF
TRBJ2-7 | NA | TRBV4-3 | NA | TGCGCCAGCAGCCAAGGACTAGGGACCTACGAGCAGTACTTC | CASSQGLGTYEQYF
TRBJ2-7 | TRBD1 | TRBV5-4 | NA | TGTGCCAGCAGCTCTCGGACAGGGAGGTACGAGCAGTACTTC | CASSSRTGRYEQYF
TRBJ2-3 | TRBD2 | TRBV19 | NA | TGTGCCAGTACCCTTCCGGGGGGGGGCACAGATACGCAGTATTTT | CASTLPGGGTDTQYF
TRBJ1-1 | TRBD1 | TRBV7-6 | once | TGTGCCAGCAGCCCCACAGGGGGCGCGGGGATGAACACTGAAGCTTTCTTT | CASSPTGGAGMNTEAFF
TRBJ2-5 | TRBD1 | TRBV30 | once | TGTGCCTGGAGTGCTTGGGGGACAGGGGCCATGGGGGAGACCCAGTACTTC | CAWSAWGTGAMGETQYF
TRBJ1-2 | TRBD1 | TRBV6-4 | NA | TGTGCCAGCAGTGACGGGACAGGGGGCTATGGCTACACCTTC | CASSDGTGGYGYTF